A single sample is the source of the 18 T cell receptor beta chains below, sequenced in a study of blood T cells in healthy people across ages. Using a J-beta primer mix together with a sample-barcoded 5' primer, a second PCR was run for roughly 7 to 11 cycles. Via MiXCR, TCRdb re-called the 5' RACE reads, giving one row per CDR3 protein. The repertoire holds around 2 million distinct CDR3 sequences, with roughly two fifths as singletons. Sequenced input: blood. The receptors here all came from a human donor in good health.

This clonotype turned up a few times. This chain joins TRBV29-1 and TRBJ1-1, with 9 positions matching TRBD1. The length of the CDR3 is 13 residues. V was pared by 7 bases and J by 7 bases, with 10 bases of the junction left unmatched. Germline V gene lookup returns CDR1 SQVTM and CDR2 ANQGSEA. The CDR3 nucleotides are TGCAGCGGCATCCGGGACAGGGAGGATGAAGCTTTCTTT. Translation gives CSGIRDREDEAFF.

The chain is built from TRBV29-1 and TRBJ2-7, with unresolved D. The germline V gene has CDR1 SQVTM and CDR2 ANQGSEA. The V gene lost 6 bases and the J gene lost 4 bases, with 13 bases spanning the gap. The CDR3 is 12 residues long. In DNA form, the CDR3 reads TGCAGCGTCCTTAAACACCAATACGAGCAGTACTTC. Residues: CSVLKHQYEQYF.

The gene calls are TRBV3-1 and TRBJ2-7, with D tentatively TRBD2 (5 bases). The germline V and J ends were trimmed by 8 bases and 9 bases, with 20 bases remaining between them. The CDR3 runs 13 residues. Germline CDR1 is LGHDT and CDR2 is YNNKEL (reference sequence). This chain's CDR3 is CASAYVDSEGQYF. The CDR3, as DNA: TGTGCCAGCGCTTATGTGGATTCCGAGGGGCAGTACTTC.

The gene calls are TRBV27 and TRBJ2-2; D not certain. The V gene's germline CDR1 is MNHEY and CDR2 SMNVEV (reference sequence). The germline V and J ends were trimmed by 5 bases and 3 bases, with 7 bases remaining between them. CDR3 length: 13 residues. CDR3 sequence reads: CASSPTHTGELFF. Here the CDR3 DNA reads TGTGCCAGCAGTCCAACCCACACCGGGGAGCTGTTTTTT.

The chain carries TRBV12-3 or TRBV12-4 and TRBJ2-5, with 12 bases fitting TRBD2. After removal of 3 bases from V and 5 bases from J, the junction contained 7 bases not matched to a gene. The CDR3 spans 16 residues. CDR3: CASSFLGLAGCETQYF. Written as DNA, the CDR3 is TGTGCCAGCAGTTTCCTTGGACTAGCGGGGTGCGAGACCCAGTACTTC.

Only a few counts were recorded for this clonotype. V and J are TRBV28 and TRBJ2-7; D is undetermined. Trimming cost V 4 bases and J 3 bases, with 13 bases left between them. Germline V CDR1 and CDR2: MDHEN, SYDVKM. The CDR3 has 14 amino acids. DNA of the CDR3: TGTGCCAGCAGTTCCAGGATACTCATCTACGAGCAGTACTTC. This gives the protein CASSSRILIYEQYF. The whole variable domain, filled in from reference TRBV28 and TRBJ2-7, reads DVKVTQSSRYLVKRTGEKVFLECVQDMDHENMFWYRQDPGLGLRLIYFSYDVKMKEKGDIPEGYSVSREKKERFSLILESASTNQTSMYLCASSSRILIYEQYFGPGTRLTVT.

The genes are TRBV9 and TRBJ1-6; D might be TRBD1 (5 bases). This CDR3 has 15 amino acids. The V and J ends lost 1 base and 7 bases respectively, with 12 bases between them. Germline values: CDR1 SGDLS, CDR2 YYNGEE. Here the CDR3 reads CASSVSNRRNSPLHF. Written as DNA, the CDR3 is TGTGCCAGCAGCGTATCCAACAGGAGGAATTCACCCCTCCACTTT.

The chain links TRBV27 to TRBJ1-5; no clear D gene. Deletions cut 4 bases from V and 3 bases from J, with 19 bases between. This CDR3 comprises 17 residues. The germline V gene has CDR1 MNHEY and CDR2 SMNVEV (reference sequence). DNA for the CDR3: TGTGCCAGCAGTTCCACATACGGCCCTCCTCCCAATCAGCCCCAGCATTTT. It encodes CASSSTYGPPPNQPQHF.

This clonotype was recorded only once. V and J are TRBV5-1 and TRBJ2-1; TRBD2 is a possible D gene (7 bases). CDR3 length: 14 amino acids. V dropped 9 bases and J dropped 5 bases, with 18 bases sitting between them. CDR1 SGHRS and CDR2 YFSETQ come from the germline V gene. The CDR3 is CATNGGGLDNEQFF. CDR3 in DNA: TGCGCCACCAATGGGGGGGGCCTTGACAATGAGCAGTTCTTC.

The chain recombines TRBV5-1 with TRBJ1-1, with unresolved D. The V end was cut by 1 base, the J end by 5 bases, with 12 bases between. CDR1 and CDR2 from the germline V gene are SGHRS and YFSETQ. CDR3 length: 14 amino acids. This CDR3 is CASSLLASRTEAFF. CDR3 in DNA: TGCGCCAGCAGCTTGCTGGCTTCAAGAACTGAAGCTTTCTTT.

The rearrangement uses TRBV12-3 or TRBV12-4 and TRBJ2-1, with a weak D call TRBD2 (5 bases). Trimming removed 4 bases at V and 11 bases at J, with 15 bases between. This CDR3 is 13 amino acids long. This CDR3 is CASSSRLGNKQFF. The CDR3 DNA is TGTGCCAGCAGTTCCCGACTCGGGAATAAGCAGTTCTTC.

This clonotype was seen repeatedly, ten times or more. V is TRBV13 and J is TRBJ2-7; no definite D call. The CDR3 spans 12 residues. The germline CDR1 and CDR2 sequences are PRHDT and FYEKMQ (reference sequence). V lost 3 bases and J lost 7, with 10 bases in between. CDR3 sequence reads: CASSLSLGEQYF. CDR3 DNA: TGTGCCAGCAGCTTGTCCCTGGGAGAGCAGTACTTC.

The V gene is TRBV4-3, the J gene TRBJ2-3; D perhaps matches TRBD1 (5 bases). The CDR3 covers 17 residues. V gave up 1 base and J gave up 4 bases, with 18 bases separating them. Germline loops: CDR1 LGHNA, CDR2 YSLEER. The CDR3 protein is CASSQVTGNKFADTQYF. The CDR3 DNA reads TGCGCCAGCAGCCAAGTTACAGGCAACAAATTCGCAGATACGCAGTATTTT.

CDR3 in amino acids: CASATALESANYGYTF. The CDR3 DNA reads TGTGCCAGCGCTACAGCCCTCGAGTCAGCTAACTATGGCTACACCTTC. The genes are TRBV28 and TRBJ1-2, with D hard to call. This CDR3 is 16 amino acids long. V shed 8 bases and J shed 0 bases, with 19 bases lying between them. Per the germline V gene, CDR1 is MDHEN and CDR2 is SYDVKM.

In its sample, this clonotype was seen a few times. The chain recombines TRBV5-1 with TRBJ2-1, with a weak D call TRBD1 (5 bases). The CDR3 has 15 amino acids. Germline V gene lookup returns CDR1 SGHRS and CDR2 YFSETQ. The V gene lost 2 bases and the J gene lost 4 bases, with 13 bases spanning the gap. The CDR3 DNA sequence: TGCGCCAGCAGCTTCGGCCAGGGAAGGTACAATGAGCAGTTCTTC. Its protein product is CASSFGQGRYNEQFF. The full variable domain, in which reference TRBV5-1 and TRBJ2-1 provide the parts outside the CDR3, is KAGVTQTPRYLIKTRGQQVTLSCSPISGHRSVSWYQQTPGQGLQFLFEYFSETQRNKGNFPGRFSGRQFSNSRSEMNVSTLELGDSALYLCASSFGQGRYNEQFFGPGTRLTVL.

This clonotype has a handful of counts. The chain uses TRBV20-1 and TRBJ1-2; D unclear. The length of the CDR3 is 15 residues. Germline V CDR1 and CDR2: DFQATT, SNEGSKA (reference sequence). Trimming shortened V by 6 bases and J by 4 bases, and 21 bases separated the two germline ends. The CDR3 bases are TGCAGTGCCATACCCCAAGAGGGCAGAACCTATGGCTACACCTTC. The encoded protein is CSAIPQEGRTYGYTF.

This clonotype was found a few times. The chain joins TRBV2 to TRBJ2-7; 8 bases are a match to TRBD1. V dropped 5 bases and J dropped 0; count of bases not matched to a gene: 9. This CDR3 is built from 16 residues. In germline, CDR1 is SNHLY, CDR2 FYNNEI. Here the CDR3 reads CASSSGTGGSSYEQYF. CDR3 nucleotides: TGTGCCAGCAGTTCAGGAACAGGGGGAAGCTCCTACGAGCAGTACTTC.

CDR3 sequence: CSASSPRVANTEAFF. CDR3 sequence (DNA): TGCAGTGCTAGTTCCCCAAGGGTAGCGAACACTGAAGCTTTCTTT. The chain recombines TRBV20-1 with TRBJ1-1, with D uncertain. V was trimmed by 3 bases and J by 1 base, leaving 15 bases between them. This CDR3 has 15 residues. The germline V gene encodes CDR1 DFQATT and CDR2 SNEGSKA (reference sequence).